The table lists the clone carrying this TCR beta chain with many counts. Its target is not known. V lost 6 bases, J lost 8 bases, and 16 bases lay in between. The V gene's germline CDR1 is SEHNR and CDR2 FQNEAQ (reference sequence). CDR3 length equals 13 residues. These data originate in a study of T cell repertoires in cytomegalovirus infection. On the study more broadly: It can be stated that public TCR beta signatures indicated CMV infection as well as a matching HLA type. Study-level points and caveats: Across the ex vivo response, the dominant clonotypes were HLA-C-restricted CMV-specific TCR beta clonotypes.

TCRdb analysed the reads with MiXCR anew, one entry per CDR3 protein. The table includes almost 300,000 distinct CDR3 sequences, around 9.6% detected once. This chain connects TRBV7-9 to TRBJ1-2, with D unresolved. The source material was PBMCs. The TCR comes from a human donor in good health (CMV status not recorded). Some clones in this sample may be carry-over from other donors' samples. Here the CDR3 reads CASSSAGLYGYTF. CDR3 sequence (DNA): TGTGCCAGCAGTTCGGCAGGTCTATACGGCTACACCTTC.